This T cell receptor beta chain derives from a study of blood T cell repertoires in COVID-19. Overall study context: Both acute and convalescent COVID-19 samples were obtained from the United States, Italy and Spain. Sources were T cells, B-cell-depleted T cells, or PBMCs; the material itself was cDNA or gDNA.

Trimming cost V 2 bases and J 4 bases; bases outside gene matches: 6. CDR1 and CDR2 from the germline V gene are SGHRS and YFSETQ. The CDR3 sequence is 15 residues long. Participants spanned ages about 18 to 100 years and resided in 20 to 30 US areas. A few counts support this clone. The protocol was immunoSEQ multiplex PCR, while the TCRdb copy is restricted to in-frame clones and leaves out a portion. The top ten hold 5.2% of the sample, which has fewer than 200,000 clones, 82% seen once. The genes are TRBV5-1 and TRBJ2-1, with TRBD2 identical over 7 bases. What was sequenced was PBMCs or T cells enriched from blood (not recorded which). The clonotype comes from a woman aged 60-75 years with acute COVID-19. As DNA, the CDR3 is TGCGCCAGCAGCTTCGGACTAGAGGGGTACAATGAGCAGTTCTTC. This encodes CASSFGLEGYNEQFF.